A single sample gave rise to the 13 T cell receptor beta chains below, sequenced in a study of control samples from healthy donors and cancer patients. Profiled with immunoSEQ multiplex PCR; TCRdb holds only in-frame clones, not every one. The sample has approximately 120,000 clones; about 89% are singletons. The sample comprised blood. The receptor set was obtained from a woman aged 45-60 years in good health.

The J gene is TRBJ2-3, the V gene TRBV30, with D possibly TRBD1 on 5 matching bases. Germline CDR1 reads GTSNPN; CDR2 reads SVGIG (reference sequence). V dropped 6 bases and J dropped 1 base, with 11 bases sitting between them. The length of the CDR3 is 13 residues. CDR3 in DNA: TGTGCCTGTCCTACAGGACGCACAGATACGCAGTATTTT. The encoded protein is CACPTGRTDTQYF. Together with reference TRBV30 and TRBJ2-3, the CDR3 gives the full variable domain: SQTIHQWPATLVQPVGSPLSLECTVEGTSNPNLYWYRQAAGRGLQLLFYSVGIGQISSEVPQNLSASRPQDRQFILSSKKLLLSDSGFYLCACPTGRTDTQYFGPGTRLTVL.

V usage is TRBV27 and J usage is TRBJ2-7; 7 bases agree with TRBD1. Trimming removed 4 bases from V and 2 bases from J; junction bases left unmatched: 14. Germline V gene sequence: CDR1 MNHEY, CDR2 SMNVEV (reference sequence). The CDR3 covers 17 residues. DNA of the CDR3: TGTGCCAGCAGTTCTATCGGAGAAAGGGGACAGACCTACGAGCAGTACGTC. Its protein is CASSSIGERGQTYEQYV.

Here the CDR3 DNA reads TGTGCCAGCAGTGGTAAGAGGGCCAGGGGGGATGCTGGGGCCAACGTCCTGACTTTC. This gives the protein CASSGKRARGDAGANVLTF. The V call is TRBV6-1, the J call TRBJ2-6; possibly TRBD1 for D (7 bases). The CDR3 contains 19 residues. Germline V gene lookup returns CDR1 MNHNS and CDR2 SASEGT. V was pared by 4 bases and J by 2 bases, with 21 bases between.

There are a few counts of this clone. The chain employs TRBV10-1 and TRBJ2-1, with 14 bases fitting TRBD2. J gave up 8 bases and V 4 bases, and 1 base lay outside the gene matches. The CDR3 spans 14 residues. Germline-derived CDR1 and CDR2 are WNHNN and SYGVQD (reference sequence). CDR3 sequence reads: CASSVGLAGDEQFF. DNA of the CDR3: TGCGCCAGCAGTGTGGGACTAGCGGGGGATGAGCAGTTCTTC.

This chain connects TRBV29-1 to TRBJ1-4; perhaps TRBD1 as D (6 bases). CDR3 length equals 15 residues. V gave up 0 bases and J gave up 7 bases, with 15 bases separating them. Germline V gene data show CDR1 as SQVTM and CDR2 as ANQGSEA. The chain's CDR3 is CSVEDLGAGSEKLFF. The CDR3 DNA follows: TGCAGCGTTGAAGATTTGGGGGCTGGGAGTGAAAAACTGTTTTTT.

V is TRBV28 and J is TRBJ1-2; 10 nucleotides line up with TRBD1. CDR1 is MDHEN and CDR2 is SYDVKM in the germline V gene. The V segment lost 6 bases and the J segment 0 bases; nucleotides outside the gene matches: 4. The length of the CDR3 is 15 residues. CDR3 bases: TGTGCCAGCAGCCCCGGGACAGGGGCTAACTATGGCTACACCTTC. This codes for CASSPGTGANYGYTF.

This clone was found once. This chain links TRBV11-2 with TRBJ2-1; 7 nucleotides line up with TRBD2. The ends lost 8 bases at V and 10 bases at J; junction bases unmatched: 5. Germline assignment: CDR1 SGHAT and CDR2 FQNNGV. CDR3 length: 11 residues. The CDR3 DNA is TGTGCCAGCGGCCGGGGGGTAGAGCAGTTCTTC. Translation: CASGRGVEQFF.

The genes are TRBV19 and TRBJ2-3, with TRBD2 matching 7 bases. The junction had 5 bases not matched to a gene; V was cut back by 6 bases and J by 2 bases. The CDR3 length is 14 residues. Germline V gene data show CDR1 as LNHDA and CDR2 as SQIVND (reference sequence). This CDR3 reads CASRETSPTDTQYF. CDR3 nucleotide sequence: TGTGCCAGTAGGGAGACTAGCCCCACAGATACGCAGTATTTT.

This chain joins TRBV13 and TRBJ2-7, with 14 bases lining up with TRBD2. Germline loops: CDR1 PRHDT, CDR2 FYEKMQ (reference sequence). Trimming removed 0 bases from V and 0 bases from J; junction bases left unmatched: 7. This CDR3 contains 19 residues. The chain's CDR3 is CASSLGGTSGGGSSYEQYF. DNA of the CDR3: TGTGCCAGCAGCTTAGGAGGGACTAGCGGGGGAGGGAGCTCCTACGAGCAGTACTTC.

The CDR3 coding sequence is TGCAGCGTAGGACTTGCGAGGGGACTGTACAATGAGCAGTTCTTC. Translated: CSVGLARGLYNEQFF. V is TRBV29-1 and J is TRBJ2-1; TRBD2 is a possible D gene (6 bases). The CDR3 sequence is 15 residues long. V was clipped by 6 bases and J by 4 bases, with 19 bases between them. Germline-derived CDR1 and CDR2 are SQVTM and ANQGSEA.

The chain joins TRBV29-1 to TRBJ1-2; 8 bases are shared with TRBD1. V trimming: 4 bases; J trimming: 8 bases; junction bases outside the gene matches: 9. The germline CDR1 and CDR2 sequences are SQVTM and ANQGSEA. The CDR3 length is 13 residues. CDR3 sequence: CSVARRDRSGYTF. DNA of the CDR3: TGCAGCGTTGCGAGGAGGGACAGGTCAGGCTACACCTTC.

This clone was observed a single time. The CDR3 DNA reads TGTGCCAGCAGCCGACTCACAGATACGCAGTATTTT. It translates to CASSRLTDTQYF. The rearrangement uses TRBV9 and TRBJ2-3; D unresolved. V was trimmed by 4 bases and J by 2 bases, leaving 5 bases between them. The germline V gene has CDR1 SGDLS and CDR2 YYNGEE. The CDR3 sequence is 12 residues long.

The rearrangement uses TRBV10-2 and TRBJ1-1, with 8 bases identical to TRBD1. J lost 1 base, V lost 5 bases, and 3 bases had no gene match. CDR3 length equals 14 residues. Germline-derived CDR1 and CDR2 are WSHSY and SAAADI. The CDR3: CASSYDRGNTEAFF. The CDR3 DNA follows: TGCGCCAGCAGTTACGACAGGGGGAACACTGAAGCTTTCTTT.